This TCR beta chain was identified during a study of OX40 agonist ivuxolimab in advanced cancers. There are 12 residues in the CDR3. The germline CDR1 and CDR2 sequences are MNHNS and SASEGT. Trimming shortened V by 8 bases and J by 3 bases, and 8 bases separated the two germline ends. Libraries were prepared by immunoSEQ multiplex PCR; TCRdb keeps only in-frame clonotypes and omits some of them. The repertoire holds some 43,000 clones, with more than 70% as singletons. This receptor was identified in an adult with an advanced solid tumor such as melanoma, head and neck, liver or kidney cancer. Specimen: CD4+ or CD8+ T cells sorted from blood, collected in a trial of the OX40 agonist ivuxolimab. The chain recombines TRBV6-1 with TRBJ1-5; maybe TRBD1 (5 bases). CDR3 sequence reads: CASQGINQPQHF. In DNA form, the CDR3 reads TGTGCCAGCCAGGGAATCAATCAGCCCCAGCATTTT.